This TCR beta chain was sequenced during a study of graft-versus-host responses after intestinal transplantation. Findings and caveats of the study: The study found high graft-versus-host to host-versus-graft clonal ratios in allografts of patients with graft-donor T cell macrochimerism.

Germline V lookup: CDR1 SGHTA, CDR2 FQGNSA. The CDR3 loop spans 16 amino acids. The repertoire was sequenced with immunoSEQ multiplex PCR; TCRdb's copy has only in-frame clones and lacks some. The data show some 22,000 clones, 55% to 70% seen once. The material was alloreactive CD4+ T cells from a mixed lymphocyte reaction culture, obtained before intestinal transplant. Stated subset: CFSE-low proliferating T cells sorted from roughly six-day pre-transplant mixed lymphocyte reaction (GvH or HvG direction). The source is a human patient who received an intestinal transplant. The rearrangement joins TRBV7-2 to TRBJ2-5, with TRBD1 identical over 8 bases. TRBJ2-7 matches the DNA end more closely, so the J call is doubtful. CDR3 protein: CASSFIPDRGFYEQYF. The CDR3 DNA sequence: TGTGCCAGCAGCTTTATACCCGACAGGGGCTTCTACGAGCAGTACTTC.